These 18 T cell receptor beta chains came from one sample sequenced in a study of cytomegalovirus exposure and HLA in healthy donors. PCR involved 60 Vbeta and 13 Jbeta primers. Only in-frame clones appear in the TCRdb table, and some are missing; sequencing was by immunoSEQ multiplex PCR. The sample lists 140,000 or so clones, about three quarters seen once, with about 2% in the top ten. Sequenced input: PBMCs. The receptor set was obtained from a man in his forties in good health and CMV-seronegative.

V is TRBV6-5 and J is TRBJ1-2; 7 bases align to TRBD1. CDR1 MNHEY and CDR2 SVGAGI come from the germline V gene. The CDR3 is made up of 13 amino acids. V trimming: 5 bases; J trimming: 5 bases; junction bases outside the gene matches: 5. This chain's CDR3 is CASSEGQLYGYTF. CDR3 DNA sequence: TGTGCCAGCAGTGAGGGACAGCTGTATGGCTACACCTTC.

The chain uses TRBV11-2 and TRBJ1-2, with 10 bases matching TRBD1. CDR1 is SGHAT, CDR2 FQNNGV, per germline. V lost 2 bases to trimming and J lost 8 bases; unmatched junction nucleotides: 8. CDR3 size: 15 residues. In DNA form, the CDR3 reads TGTGCCAGCAGCTTATGGAGTGGACAGGGGGGCGGCTACACCTTC. Translated: CASSLWSGQGGGYTF. The whole variable domain, remainder taken from reference TRBV11-2 and TRBJ1-2, is EAGVAQSPRYKIIEKRQSVAFWCNPISGHATLYWYQQILGQGPKLLIQFQNNGVVDDSQLPKDRFSAERLKGVDSTLKIQPAKLEDSAVYLCASSLWSGQGGGYTFGSGTRLTVV.

The V gene is TRBV9, the J gene TRBJ2-3; TRBD1 matches 8 bases. Germline loops: CDR1 SGDLS, CDR2 YYNGEE. CDR3 length equals 17 residues. V was clipped by 3 bases and J by 0 bases; unmatched bases: 9. In DNA form, the CDR3 reads TGTGCCAGCAGCGCCAACACGGGACAGGCTAGCACAGATACGCAGTATTTT. Protein: CASSANTGQASTDTQYF.

V usage is TRBV4-2 and J usage is TRBJ2-7, with 12 bases identical to TRBD2. Germline assignment: CDR1 LGHNA and CDR2 YNFKEQ. The CDR3 is 15 residues long. V lost 3 bases, J lost 5 bases, and 5 bases stayed unmatched. CDR3 sequence: CASSQTSGSLDEQYF. The CDR3 nucleotides read TGTGCCAGCAGCCAGACTAGCGGGAGTCTCGACGAGCAGTACTTC.

This clone has just a few counts. This chain joins TRBV28 and TRBJ2-7; TRBD2 aligns across 7 bases. The CDR3 is 12 amino acids. V dropped 8 bases and J dropped 6; count of bases not matched to a gene: 7. Germline CDR1 reads MDHEN; CDR2 reads SYDVKM. CDR3 bases: TGTGCCAGCGCAGGGAGGGGCGGCGAGCAGTACTTC. Translated: CASAGRGGEQYF.

The chain is built from TRBV19 and TRBJ2-7; D uncertain. V was shortened by 1 base and J by 0 bases, with 13 bases between the two germline ends. CDR1 is LNHDA, CDR2 SQIVND, per germline (reference sequence). The CDR3 runs to 16 residues. CDR3 in DNA: TGTGCCAGTAGTATAGTTCTGGGCCCCAGCTCCTACGAGCAGTACTTC. This codes for CASSIVLGPSSYEQYF.

CDR3 bases: TGTGCCAGCAGTTTATCGTACAGGGCCATGAACACCGGGGAGCTGTTTTTT. It yields the protein CASSLSYRAMNTGELFF. The V and J genes are TRBV27 and TRBJ2-2, with D perhaps matching TRBD1 (6 bases). CDR3 length equals 17 residues. Trimming removed 0 bases at V and 1 base at J, with 12 bases between. CDR1 is MNHEY, CDR2 SMNVEV, per germline (reference sequence).

The chain has TRBV7-8 and TRBJ2-5; D may be TRBD2 (6 bases). Germline values: CDR1 SGHVS, CDR2 FQNEAQ. This CDR3 has 17 residues. The ends were cut back, 6 bases at V and 2 bases at J, with 22 bases in the middle. CDR3 in DNA: TGTGCCAGCAGTTACCGAAAGGAGGGGACCCGACAAGAGACCCAGTACTTC. Its translation is CASSYRKEGTRQETQYF.

The J gene is TRBJ2-5, the V gene TRBV18; D is ambiguous. The DNA end favors TRBJ2-7, so the J call may be wrong. The CDR3 totals 16 residues. Germline CDR1 is KGHSH and CDR2 is LQKENI. In nucleotides, the CDR3 is TGTGCCAGCTCACGATCCGTCGGAGCACCTAGCTACGAGCAGTACTTC. Protein product: CASSRSVGAPSYEQYF.

The genes are TRBV11-2 and TRBJ2-2; 8 bases align to TRBD2. The V and J ends lost 1 base and 6 bases, in that order; junction bases with no gene match: 1. Germline CDR1 SGHAT, CDR2 FQNNGV. The CDR3 consists of 14 residues. The CDR3 DNA is TGTGCCAGCAGCTTAGCGGGGGGGCCCGGGGAGCTGTTTTTT. Its translation: CASSLAGGPGELFF.

The chain couples TRBV11-2 to TRBJ2-5; D is unresolved. The J call may not be correct, given that the DNA end is closer to TRBJ2-7. Germline values: CDR1 SGHAT, CDR2 FQNNGV. The CDR3 loop spans 13 amino acids. DNA of the CDR3: TGTGCCAGCAGCTTGTCGGGTCCCTACGAGCAGTACTTC. Protein product: CASSLSGPYEQYF.

The chain combines TRBV7-9 with TRBJ1-1; 7 bases are shared with TRBD1. The junction had 12 bases not matched to a gene; V was cut back by 2 bases and J by 0 bases. The germline V gene encodes CDR1 SEHNR and CDR2 FQNEAQ (reference sequence). The CDR3 spans 18 residues. The CDR3 reads CASSLSVLRQGLNTEAFF. CDR3 bases: TGTGCCAGCAGCTTAAGTGTCCTGAGACAGGGATTGAACACTGAAGCTTTCTTT.

The chain joins TRBV29-1 to TRBJ2-3; TRBD1 matches 7 bases. Germline trimming cut 6 bases from V and 6 bases from J; bases unmatched to any gene: 12. The CDR3 is made up of 14 amino acids. Per germline, CDR1 SQVTM and CDR2 ANQGSEA. CDR3 sequence (DNA): TGCAGCGTCTTCCCAGGACAGGAGTGGGATACGCAGTATTTT. Its translation: CSVFPGQEWDTQYF.

This chain links TRBV7-9 with TRBJ2-7, with D possibly matching TRBD1 (5 bases). The CDR3 spans 15 residues. Per the germline V gene, CDR1 is SEHNR and CDR2 is FQNEAQ (reference sequence). With 5 bases removed from V and 5 bases from J, the gap between germline ends came to 19 bases. The CDR3 reads CASSQPGHPFDEQYF. The CDR3 nucleotides read TGTGCCAGCAGCCAACCTGGACACCCTTTCGACGAGCAGTACTTC.

The rearrangement links TRBV14 to TRBJ2-2; possibly TRBD1 for D (5 bases). CDR1 is SGHDN, CDR2 FVKESK, per germline. The V gene lost 4 bases and the J gene lost 2 bases, with 8 bases spanning the gap. The CDR3 is 14 residues long. The CDR3 DNA reads TGTGCCAGCAGCCTGACAGCCAACACCGGGGAGCTGTTTTTT. It specifies CASSLTANTGELFF.

This clone showed up just once. The rearrangement joins TRBV19 to TRBJ1-1; D possibly corresponds to TRBD1 (5 bases). Germline CDR1 and CDR2: LNHDA and SQIVND (reference sequence). The V and J ends lost 0 bases and 0 bases respectively, with 11 bases between them. The CDR3 sequence is 16 residues long. CDR3 protein: CASSIDEAGMNTEAFF. The CDR3, as DNA: TGTGCCAGTAGTATAGATGAAGCAGGGATGAACACTGAAGCTTTCTTT.

In this sample, this clone turned up once. The chain carries TRBV4-1 and TRBJ2-4; tentatively, D is TRBD1 (6 bases). The V end lost 0 bases, the J end lost 1 base, and 7 bases lay between the germline ends. Germline loops: CDR1 MGHRA, CDR2 YSYEKL. The CDR3 loop spans 15 amino acids. In nucleotides, the CDR3 is TGCGCCAGCAGCCAAGATGGACAGGCCAAAAACATTCAGTACTTC. It codes for CASSQDGQAKNIQYF.

The chain links TRBV2 to TRBJ1-2; a weak D match, TRBD1 (6 bases). The CDR3 loop spans 17 amino acids. The germline V gene encodes CDR1 SNHLY and CDR2 FYNNEI. Trimming shortened V by 4 bases and J by 0 bases, and 18 bases separated the two germline ends. CDR3 protein: CASSAPRTVRPNYGYTF. In DNA, the CDR3 is TGTGCCAGCAGTGCCCCTAGGACAGTCAGACCTAACTATGGCTACACCTTC.